This T cell receptor beta chain was recovered during a study of vaccination and CD4 T cells after COVID-19. At the level of the study: Across the group, participants received two doses of either BNT162b2 or mRNA-1273 vaccine. General observations from the study: In convalescent patients, 304 of 307 vaccine-specific clones were mono-reactive for SARS-CoV-2 spike. From around 19 to 38, the median of SARS-CoV-2-reactive clonotypes rose without reaching significance.

As for this clonotype: What it binds is not known.

Treatment of the sample: roughly 11-day PBMC culture with coronavirus spike peptide pools or control peptides (ViraFEST assay). CDR3 length: 16 residues. The ends were cut back, 5 bases at V and 5 bases at J, with 20 bases in the middle. Per the germline V gene, CDR1 is SGHTA and CDR2 is FQGNSA. The Oncomine TCR Beta short-read assay was applied to DNA of cultured CD4+ T cells. TCRdb itself ran the PCR reads through MiXCR, one entry per CDR3 protein. The sample records 20,000 or so distinct CDR3 sequences, roughly three fifths being singletons. The sequencing sample was made of CD4+ T cells from blood, cultured in vitro. This TCR was sampled from a human donor who had recovered from COVID-19. V and J are TRBV7-2 and TRBJ2-3; D is uncertain. CDR3 coding DNA: TGTGCCAGCAGCCAAGCCCACGACTCCTTGGTAGATACGCAGTATTTT. Its translation is CASSQAHDSLVDTQYF.